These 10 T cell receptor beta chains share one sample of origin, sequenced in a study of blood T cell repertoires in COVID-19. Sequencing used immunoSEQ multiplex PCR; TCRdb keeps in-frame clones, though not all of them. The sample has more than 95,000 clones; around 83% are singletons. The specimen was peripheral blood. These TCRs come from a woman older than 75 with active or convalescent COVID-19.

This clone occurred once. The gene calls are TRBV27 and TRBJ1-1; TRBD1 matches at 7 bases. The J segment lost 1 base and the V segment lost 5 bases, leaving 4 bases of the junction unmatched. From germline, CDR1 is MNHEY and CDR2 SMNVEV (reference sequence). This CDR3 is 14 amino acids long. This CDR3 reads CASSKGTENTEAFF. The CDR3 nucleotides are TGTGCCAGCAGTAAAGGGACAGAGAACACTGAAGCTTTCTTT.

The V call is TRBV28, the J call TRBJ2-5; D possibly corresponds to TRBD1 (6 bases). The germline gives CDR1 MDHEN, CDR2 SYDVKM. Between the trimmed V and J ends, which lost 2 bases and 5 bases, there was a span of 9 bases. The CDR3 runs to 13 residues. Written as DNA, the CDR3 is TGTGCCAGCAGTTTAGCAGGGGCCGAGACCCAGTACTTC. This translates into CASSLAGAETQYF.

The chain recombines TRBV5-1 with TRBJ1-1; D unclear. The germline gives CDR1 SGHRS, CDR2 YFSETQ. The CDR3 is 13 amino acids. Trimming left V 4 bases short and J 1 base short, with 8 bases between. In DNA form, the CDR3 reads TGCGCCAGCAGCCGAACAGAGAACACTGAAGCTTTCTTT. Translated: CASSRTENTEAFF.

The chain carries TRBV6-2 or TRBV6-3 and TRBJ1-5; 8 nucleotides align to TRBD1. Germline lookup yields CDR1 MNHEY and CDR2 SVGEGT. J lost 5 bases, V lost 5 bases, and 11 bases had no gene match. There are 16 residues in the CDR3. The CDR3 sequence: CASSRPDRGFDQPQHF. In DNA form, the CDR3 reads TGTGCCAGCAGTCGTCCTGACAGGGGTTTCGATCAGCCCCAGCATTTT.

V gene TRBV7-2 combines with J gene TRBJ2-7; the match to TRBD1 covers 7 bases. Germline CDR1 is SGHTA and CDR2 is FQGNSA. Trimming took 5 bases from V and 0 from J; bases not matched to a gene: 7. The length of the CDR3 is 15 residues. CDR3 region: CASSQDRPPSYEQYF. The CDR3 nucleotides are TGTGCCAGCAGCCAGGACAGGCCGCCCTCCTACGAGCAGTACTTC.

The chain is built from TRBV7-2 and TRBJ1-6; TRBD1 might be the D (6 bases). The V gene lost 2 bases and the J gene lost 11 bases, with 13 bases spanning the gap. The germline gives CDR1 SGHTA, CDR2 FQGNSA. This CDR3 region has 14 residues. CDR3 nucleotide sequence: TGTGCCAGCAGCTTACAGGGGAAAGGGGCACCCCTCCACTTT. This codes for CASSLQGKGAPLHF.

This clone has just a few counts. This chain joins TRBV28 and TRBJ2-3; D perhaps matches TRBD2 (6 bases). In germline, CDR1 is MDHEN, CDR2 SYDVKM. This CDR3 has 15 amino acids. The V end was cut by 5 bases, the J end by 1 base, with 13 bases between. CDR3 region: CASSNRDSGTDTQYF. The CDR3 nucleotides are TGTGCCAGCAGTAACCGGGACTCGGGCACAGATACGCAGTATTTT.

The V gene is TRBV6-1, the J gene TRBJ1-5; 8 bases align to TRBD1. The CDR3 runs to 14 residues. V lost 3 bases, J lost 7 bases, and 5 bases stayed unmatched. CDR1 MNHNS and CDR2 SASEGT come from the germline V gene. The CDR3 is CASSDGTGRQPQHF. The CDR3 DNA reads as TGTGCCAGCAGTGACGGGACAGGTAGGCAGCCCCAGCATTTT.

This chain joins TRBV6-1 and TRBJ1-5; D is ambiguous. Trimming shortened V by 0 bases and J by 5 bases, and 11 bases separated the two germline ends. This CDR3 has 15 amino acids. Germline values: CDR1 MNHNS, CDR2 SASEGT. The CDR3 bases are TGTGCCAGCAGTGAAGCCGGAGGTTTGGATCAGCCCCAGCATTTT. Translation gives CASSEAGGLDQPQHF.

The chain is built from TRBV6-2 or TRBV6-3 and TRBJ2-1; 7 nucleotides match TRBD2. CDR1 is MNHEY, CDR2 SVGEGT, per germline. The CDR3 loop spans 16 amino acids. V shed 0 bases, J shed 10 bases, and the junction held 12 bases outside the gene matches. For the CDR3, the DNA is TGTGCCAGCAGTTACTCCTCGACTAGCTCGTTATACGAGCAGTTCTTC. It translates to CASSYSSTSSLYEQFF.